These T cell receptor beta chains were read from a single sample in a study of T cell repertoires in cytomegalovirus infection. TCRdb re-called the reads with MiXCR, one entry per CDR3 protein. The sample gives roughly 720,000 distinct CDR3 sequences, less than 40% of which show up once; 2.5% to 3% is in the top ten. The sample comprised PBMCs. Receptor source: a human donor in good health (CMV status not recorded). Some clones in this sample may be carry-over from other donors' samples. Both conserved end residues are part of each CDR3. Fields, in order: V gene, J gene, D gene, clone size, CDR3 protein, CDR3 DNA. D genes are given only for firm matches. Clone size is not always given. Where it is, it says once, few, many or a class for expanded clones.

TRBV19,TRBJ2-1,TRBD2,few,CASSVTSGSSYNEQFF,TGTGCCAGTAGTGTGACTAGCGGGAGCTCCTACAATGAGCAGTTCTTC
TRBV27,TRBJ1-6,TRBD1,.,CASSQYARQGASNSPLHF,TGTGCCAGCAGTCAATACGCCCGACAGGGTGCTAGTAATTCACCCCTCCACTTT
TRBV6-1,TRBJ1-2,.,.,CASRIGARYGYTF,TGTGCCAGCAGGATCGGGGCACGCTATGGCTACACCTTC
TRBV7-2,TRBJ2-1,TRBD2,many,CASSLELGLAGGSSYNEQFF,TGTGCCAGCAGCTTAGAGTTGGGACTAGCGGGGGGGAGCTCCTACAATGAGCAGTTCTTC
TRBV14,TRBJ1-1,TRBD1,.,CASSRRTGKDDTEAFF,TGTGCCAGCAGCCGAAGGACAGGGAAGGATGACACTGAAGCTTTCTTT
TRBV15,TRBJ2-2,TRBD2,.,CATSSPRGGANTGELFF,TGTGCCACCAGCAGCCCCCGGGGAGGGGCGAACACCGGGGAGCTGTTTTTT
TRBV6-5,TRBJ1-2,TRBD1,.,CASSPLPGQVANYGYTF,TGTGCCAGCAGTCCCTTGCCCGGACAGGTAGCTAACTATGGCTACACCTTC
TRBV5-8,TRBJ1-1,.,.,CASSLRGDASNTEAFF,TGTGCCAGCAGCTTGCGGGGAGACGCCTCGAACACTGAAGCTTTCTTT
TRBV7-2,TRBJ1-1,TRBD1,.,CASSREGRGQGEAFF,TGTGCCAGCAGCAGGGAGGGCAGGGGGCAAGGTGAAGCTTTCTTT
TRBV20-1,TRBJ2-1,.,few,CSARGSDYNEQFF,TGCAGTGCTAGAGGTAGCGATTACAATGAGCAGTTCTTC
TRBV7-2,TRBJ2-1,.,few,CASSQGQRDEQFF,TGTGCCAGCAGCCAGGGGCAGCGGGATGAGCAGTTCTTC
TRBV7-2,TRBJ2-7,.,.,CASSLATGKRSISEQYF,TGTGCCAGCAGCTTAGCTACCGGAAAGAGGTCCATATCCGAGCAGTACTTC
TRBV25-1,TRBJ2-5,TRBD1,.,CASSDSRGRGETQYF,TGTGCCAGCAGTGATTCCAGGGGGCGCGGGGAGACCCAGTACTTC
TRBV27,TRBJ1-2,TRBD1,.,CASSLWGQPYGYTF,TGTGCCAGCAGTTTATGGGGACAGCCCTATGGCTACACCTTC
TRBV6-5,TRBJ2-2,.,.,CASSHPGVDGELFF,TGTGCCAGCAGTCACCCAGGGGTTGACGGGGAGCTGTTTTTT
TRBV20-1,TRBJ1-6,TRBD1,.,CSAGGTVGSPLHF,TGCAGTGCTGGCGGGACAGTCGGGTCACCCCTCCACTTT
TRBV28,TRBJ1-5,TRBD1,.,CASRHPGTEYSNQPQHF,TGTGCCAGCAGGCACCCCGGGACAGAGTATAGCAATCAGCCCCAGCATTTT
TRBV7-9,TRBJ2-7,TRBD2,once,CASSRSGASYEQYF,TGTGCCAGCAGCAGGAGCGGGGCCTCCTACGAGCAGTACTTC
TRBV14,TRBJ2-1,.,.,CASSTDRISRNEQFF,TGTGCCAGCAGCACCGACAGGATATCACGGAATGAGCAGTTCTTC
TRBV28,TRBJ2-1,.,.,CASRPRRGATYNEQFF,TGTGCCAGCAGGCCCCGCCGGGGGGCTACCTACAATGAGCAGTTCTTC
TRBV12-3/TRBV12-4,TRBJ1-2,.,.,CASSSGRTFYGYTF,TGTGCCAGCAGTTCGGGACGGACTTTCTATGGCTACACCTTC
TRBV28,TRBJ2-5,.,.,CASSPPWWETQYF,TGTGCCAGCAGCCCCCCCTGGTGGGAGACCCAGTACTTC
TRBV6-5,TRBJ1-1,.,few,CASSYSIRGREQDEAFF,TGTGCCAGCAGTTACTCGATAAGGGGCAGGGAACAGGATGAAGCTTTCTTT
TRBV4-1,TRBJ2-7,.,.,CASSQVSGLLHEQYF,TGCGCCAGCAGCCAAGTGAGCGGGCTCTTACACGAGCAGTACTTC
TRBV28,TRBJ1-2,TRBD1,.,CASSFRDRATYGYTF,TGTGCCAGCAGTTTCCGGGACAGAGCAACCTATGGCTACACCTTC
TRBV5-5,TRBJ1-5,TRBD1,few,CASSLTGGMNQPQHF,TGTGCCAGCAGCTTGACAGGGGGGATGAATCAGCCCCAGCATTTT
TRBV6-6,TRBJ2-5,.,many,CASSLGGRVVKETQYF,TGTGCCAGCAGTTTGGGAGGAAGAGTCGTGAAAGAGACCCAGTACTTC
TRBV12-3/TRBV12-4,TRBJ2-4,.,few,CASSLRRGRHNIQYF,TGTGCCAGCAGTTTAAGGAGAGGGCGTCACAACATTCAGTACTTC
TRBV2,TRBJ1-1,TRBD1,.,CASSTGQRGAFF,TGTGCCAGCAGTACGGGACAGCGCGGGGCTTTCTTT
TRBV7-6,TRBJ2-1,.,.,CAGSLGGGGGGQFF,TGTGCCGGCAGCTTAGGGGGCGGGGGAGGGGGGCAGTTCTTC
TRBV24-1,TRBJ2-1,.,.,CATSDWGETYNEQFF,TGTGCCACCAGTGATTGGGGTGAGACCTACAATGAGCAGTTCTTC
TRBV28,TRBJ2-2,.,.,CASSPLGVHTGELFF,TGTGCCAGCAGCCCTCTCGGGGTTCATACCGGGGAGCTGTTTTTT
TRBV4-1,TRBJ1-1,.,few,CASSEARGDTEAFF,TGCGCCAGCAGCGAAGCAAGAGGGGACACTGAAGCTTTCTTT
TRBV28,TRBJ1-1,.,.,CASSSPTGGTEAFF,TGTGCCAGCAGTTCGCCCACCGGCGGCACTGAAGCTTTCTTT
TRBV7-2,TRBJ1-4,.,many,CASSFSFATNEKLFF,TGTGCCAGCAGCTTTAGTTTTGCAACTAATGAAAAACTGTTTTTT
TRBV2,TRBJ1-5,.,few,CASNPDTPDYSNQPQHF,TGTGCCAGCAACCCGGACACGCCGGACTATAGCAATCAGCCCCAGCATTTT
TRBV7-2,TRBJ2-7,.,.,CASSFSTVQQYF,TGTGCCAGCAGCTTCAGCACAGTCCAGCAGTACTTC
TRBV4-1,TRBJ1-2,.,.,CASSQGYIATNYGYTF,TGCGCCAGCAGCCAAGGCTACATCGCCACTAACTATGGCTACACCTTC
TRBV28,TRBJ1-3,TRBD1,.,CASRDRGLGNTIYF,TGTGCCAGCCGCGACAGGGGGCTTGGAAACACCATATATTTT
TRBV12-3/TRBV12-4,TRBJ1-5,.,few,CASSSNRVGNQPQHF,TGTGCCAGCAGTTCGAACAGGGTGGGCAATCAGCCCCAGCATTTT
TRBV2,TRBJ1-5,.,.,CASSGGRASNQPQHF,TGTGCCAGCAGTGGGGGGCGGGCGAGCAATCAGCCCCAGCATTTT
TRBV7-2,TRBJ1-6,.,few,CASSPKIVGASYNSPLHF,TGTGCCAGCAGCCCTAAAATTGTCGGGGCTTCCTATAATTCACCCCTCCACTTT
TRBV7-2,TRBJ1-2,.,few,CASSLGVGSDYGYTF,TGTGCCAGCAGCTTAGGGGTGGGGAGTGACTATGGCTACACCTTC
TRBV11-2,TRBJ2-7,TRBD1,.,CASSSGTGGIYEQYF,TGTGCCAGCAGCTCGGGGACAGGGGGTATCTACGAGCAGTACTTC
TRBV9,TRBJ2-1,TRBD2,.,CASSRAGLASYNEQFF,TGTGCCAGCAGCAGAGCCGGACTAGCCTCCTACAATGAGCAGTTCTTC
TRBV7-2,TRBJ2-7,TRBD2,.,CASSLGRAGRSDEQSF,TGTGCCAGCAGCTTAGGGCGGGCCGGGAGGAGCGACGAGCAGTCCTTC
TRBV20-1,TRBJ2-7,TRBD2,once,CSAASSGSSYEQYF,TGCAGTGCCGCGTCTAGCGGGAGTTCCTACGAGCAGTACTTC
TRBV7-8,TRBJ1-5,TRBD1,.,CASSTTGSSQPQHF,TGTGCCAGCAGCACGACAGGGTCGAGTCAGCCCCAGCATTTT
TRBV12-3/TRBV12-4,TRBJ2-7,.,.,CASSPTGYTSGEQYF,TGTGCCAGCAGTCCAACCGGGTACACCTCGGGCGAGCAGTACTTC
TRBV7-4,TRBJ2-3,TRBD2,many,CASSLGLSTGREDLTDTQYF,TGTGCCAGCAGCTTAGGTCTTTCCACGGGGCGGGAGGACCTCACAGATACGCAGTATTTT
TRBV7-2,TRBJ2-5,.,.,CASSLVGDETHYF,TGTGCCAGCAGCTTAGTAGGTGACGAGACCCATTACTTC
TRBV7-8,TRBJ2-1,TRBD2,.,CASSFPRTSGSRGSYNEQFF,TGTGCCAGCAGCTTCCCCAGGACTAGCGGGAGTAGGGGCTCCTACAATGAGCAGTTCTTC
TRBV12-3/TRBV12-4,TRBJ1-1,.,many,CASLGGGVRYTEAFF,TGTGCCAGCTTGGGCGGCGGGGTAAGGTACACTGAAGCTTTCTTT
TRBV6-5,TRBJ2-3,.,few,CASSPPSLGLSTTDTQYF,TGTGCCAGCAGTCCCCCCTCCTTGGGACTTTCCACCACAGATACGCAGTATTTT